The TCR beta chain under discussion was sequenced for a study of beta chain features in type 1 diabetes. Isolated RNA was reverse transcribed in full, so expressed TCRB transcripts were sequenced. TCRdb's copy holds only in-frame clones and misses some; the assay was immunoSEQ multiplex PCR. This table has hundreds of thousands of clones, about a sixth appearing once. CDR3 length: 15 residues. V was pared by 2 bases and J by 4 bases, with 7 bases of the junction left unmatched. Germline V gene sequence: CDR1 ENHRY, CDR2 SYGVKD. This clone was counted between two and nine times. The chain uses TRBV10-3 and TRBJ2-7, with TRBD1 matching over 8 bases. The sample comprised naive CD4+ T cells from blood. The origin of this receptor is a man in his late teens or twenties in good health. CDR3 sequence (DNA): TGTGCCATCAGTGAGATCCCAGGGGGCGGGTACGAGCAGTACTTC. Its protein product is CAISEIPGGGYEQYF.